Each of the 14 T cell receptor beta chains below was sequenced from the same sample in a study of cytomegalovirus exposure and HLA in healthy donors. PCR employed 60 Vbeta and 13 Jbeta primers. Libraries were prepared by immunoSEQ multiplex PCR; TCRdb keeps only in-frame clonotypes and omits some of them. The sample records approximately 160,000 clones, around 68% being singletons. The sequenced sample was PBMCs. These receptors all stem from a woman aged 40 to 50 in good health and CMV-seropositive.

The chain carries TRBV28 and TRBJ2-1; 14 positions agree with TRBD2. Germline trimming cut 3 bases from V and 3 bases from J; bases unmatched to any gene: 7. Germline V lookup: CDR1 MDHEN, CDR2 SYDVKM. CDR3 size: 18 residues. The CDR3 coding sequence is TGTGCCAGCAGTTTTGGTCCGACTAGCGGGAGGGTCTACAATGAGCAGTTCTTC. Its translation: CASSFGPTSGRVYNEQFF.

The chain joins TRBV7-8 to TRBJ2-7; TRBD2 might be the D (5 bases). V lost 0 bases and J 3 bases, leaving 9 bases between the germline ends. CDR1 is SGHVS, CDR2 FQNEAQ, per germline. The CDR3 is made up of 14 amino acids. CDR3 in amino acids: CASSLAPGIYEQYF. CDR3 in DNA: TGTGCCAGCAGCTTAGCACCGGGGATCTACGAGCAGTACTTC.

A remark on this clone: One junction end disagrees with the germline gene, perhaps due to a read error. This chain connects TRBV7-2 to TRBJ2-2; TRBD2 might be the D (5 bases). The CDR3 has 15 amino acids. In germline, CDR1 is SGHTA, CDR2 FQGNSA. The CDR3 DNA is TGTGCCAGCAGCCTAGCCGGGGCGAACACCGGGGAGCTGTTTTTT. It translates to CASSLAGANTGELFF. Full variable domain (remainder filled in from reference TRBV7-2 and TRBJ2-2): GAGVSQSPSNKVTEKGKDVELRCDPISGHTALYWYRQSLGQGLEFLIYFQGNSAPDKSGLPSDRFSAERTGGSVSTLTIQRTQQEDSAVYLCASSLAGANTGELFFGEGSRLTVL.

This clone was observed a few times. The rearrangement links TRBV29-1 to TRBJ1-1; the match to TRBD1 covers 7 bases. V gave up 5 bases and J gave up 1 base; unmatched junction bases: 4. CDR3 length: 13 amino acids. The germline gives CDR1 SQVTM, CDR2 ANQGSEA. CDR3 sequence reads: CSVKGQKNTEAFF. The CDR3 region has the DNA TGCAGCGTTAAGGGACAGAAGAACACTGAAGCTTTCTTT.

The chain joins TRBV4-1 to TRBJ2-3; 15 bases agree with TRBD2. The CDR3 has 16 amino acids. Trimming took 5 bases from V and 8 from J; bases not matched to a gene: 8. Germline-derived CDR1 and CDR2 are MGHRA and YSYEKL. CDR3 amino acids: CASSYGLAGGLGTQYF. CDR3 bases: TGCGCCAGCAGCTACGGACTAGCGGGGGGGCTAGGTACGCAGTATTTT.

The V gene is TRBV6-1, the J gene TRBJ2-6; D remains unclear. Germline V gene data show CDR1 as MNHNS and CDR2 as SASEGT. There are 15 residues in the CDR3. With 5 bases removed from V and 1 base from J, the gap between germline ends came to 9 bases. The CDR3 loop reads CASSLTLSGANVLTF. DNA for the CDR3: TGTGCCAGCAGTCTGACACTTTCTGGGGCCAACGTCCTGACTTTC.

The chain combines TRBV7-3 with TRBJ2-3; 8 nucleotides match TRBD2. This CDR3 spans 15 amino acids. The V gene end was trimmed by 5 bases and the J gene end by 1 base; junction bases not matched to a gene: 5. In germline, CDR1 is SGHTA, CDR2 FQGTGA. As DNA, the CDR3 is TGTGCCAGCAGCCTCCGGCGGGGGGGCACAGATACGCAGTATTTT. This sequence encodes CASSLRRGGTDTQYF.

V usage is TRBV7-2 and J usage is TRBJ1-1, with D possibly TRBD1 on 6 matching bases. In germline, CDR1 is SGHTA, CDR2 FQGNSA. The CDR3 covers 13 residues. V lost 5 bases to trimming and J lost 3 bases, with 10 bases between them. The CDR3 DNA reads TGTGCCAGCAGCAGGGGGAGGGACACTGAAGCTTTCTTT. Translated, it gives CASSRGRDTEAFF.

There are a few counts of this clone. V usage is TRBV18 and J usage is TRBJ2-3; 11 bases match TRBD2. The germline V gene encodes CDR1 KGHSH and CDR2 LQKENI. V gave up 7 bases and J gave up 7 bases; unmatched junction bases: 13. CDR3 length: 16 residues. CDR3 loop: CASLVTSGEGTYTQYF. As DNA, the CDR3 is TGTGCCAGCTTAGTGACTAGCGGGGAAGGAACTTATACGCAGTATTTT.

The V call is TRBV2, the J call TRBJ2-1, with a tentative D call TRBD1 (6 bases). The V end was cut by 3 bases, the J end by 2 bases, with 11 bases between. The CDR3 contains 15 residues. Germline V gives CDR1 SNHLY, CDR2 FYNNEI. The CDR3: CASSEDRTTYNEQFF. DNA for the CDR3: TGTGCCAGCAGTGAGGACAGAACCACCTACAATGAGCAGTTCTTC.

The chain combines TRBV7-2 with TRBJ1-6, with D tentatively TRBD1 (5 bases). Trimming took off 7 bases at V and 9 bases at J, with 16 bases between the two ends. Germline CDR1 SGHTA, CDR2 FQGNSA. The CDR3 has 14 amino acids. The DNA of the CDR3 is TGTGCCAGCACCCCCCAGGGAAGTGGTTCACCCCTCCACTTT. This encodes CASTPQGSGSPLHF.

In this sample, this clone turned up a few times. This chain uses TRBV15 with TRBJ2-5; TRBD1 aligns across 8 bases. This CDR3 comprises 13 residues. With 0 bases clipped from V and 7 bases from J, the junction kept 1 base outside the gene matches. The germline gives CDR1 LNHNV, CDR2 YYDKDF (reference sequence). The CDR3 reads CATSRETGGTQYF. In nucleotides, the CDR3 is TGTGCCACCAGCAGAGAAACAGGGGGGACCCAGTACTTC.

This chain uses TRBV6-5 with TRBJ2-7, with 8 positions matching TRBD2. Germline loops: CDR1 MNHEY, CDR2 SVGAGI. The CDR3 runs to 16 residues. Losses at the gene ends were 0 bases for V and 1 base for J; bases not matched to a gene: 5. CDR3 bases: TGTGCCAGCAGTTACTCGATCCTAGCGGGTTCCTACGAGCAGTACTTC. It yields the protein CASSYSILAGSYEQYF.

The sample holds one count of this clone. This chain connects TRBV6-5 to TRBJ2-1, with 9 bases aligning to TRBD2. V lost 10 bases to trimming and J lost 3 bases; unmatched junction nucleotides: 4. Germline CDR1 and CDR2: MNHEY and SVGAGI. This CDR3 region has 13 residues. DNA for the CDR3: TGTGCCACAAATAGCGGGGGCTACAATGAGCAGTTCTTC. Translation: CATNSGGYNEQFF.